This entry lists 20 T cell receptor beta chains sequenced from one sample in a study of blood T cell repertoires in COVID-19. Sequencing used immunoSEQ multiplex PCR; TCRdb keeps in-frame clones, though not all of them. Of 410,000 or so clones detected, 89% appear once; the ten largest clones hold 1.5% to 1.7%. Sequencing was performed on peripheral blood. The receptors originated from a middle-aged woman with COVID-19, enrolled during active disease.

This clone was seen a single time. The CDR3 DNA sequence: TGTGCCAGCAACTCCCGGGACTCAAACTACAATGAGCAGTTCTTC. Encoded protein: CASNSRDSNYNEQFF. The V and J genes are TRBV11-2 and TRBJ2-1; perhaps TRBD2 as D (6 bases). Germline CDR1 reads SGHAT; CDR2 reads FQNNGV. The CDR3 has 15 residues. V gave up 7 bases and J gave up 3 bases, with 16 bases separating them.

The rearrangement uses TRBV5-1 and TRBJ2-2; possibly TRBD1 for D (6 bases). In germline, CDR1 is SGHRS, CDR2 YFSETQ. Trimming stripped 4 bases from V and 7 bases from J, with 20 bases between. The CDR3 spans 16 residues. DNA for the CDR3: TGCGCCAGCAGCCACAACAGGGCGCTATGGTTCGGGGAGCTGTTTTTT. It encodes CASSHNRALWFGELFF.

This chain links TRBV28 with TRBJ2-1, with 11 nucleotides matching TRBD2. Germline loops: CDR1 MDHEN, CDR2 SYDVKM. The CDR3 length is 15 residues. Trimming cost V 6 bases and J 9 bases; bases outside gene matches: 10. The CDR3 bases are TGTGCCAGCAGCTCTATAGCGGGGGGGAGGGCTGAGCAGTTCTTC. Translated: CASSSIAGGRAEQFF.

The J gene is TRBJ2-7, the V gene TRBV28; TRBD2 might be the D (6 bases). V dropped 5 bases and J dropped 6 bases, with 14 bases sitting between them. Germline V gene data show CDR1 as MDHEN and CDR2 as SYDVKM. The CDR3 has 13 amino acids. In DNA form, the CDR3 reads TGTGCCAGCAGTGCGGGATATTATATCGAGCAGTACTTC. Amino acid sequence: CASSAGYYIEQYF.

This clone was recorded once. The chain joins TRBV19 to TRBJ2-2; 12 nucleotides line up with TRBD2. V lost 7 bases, J lost 5 bases, and 2 bases stayed unmatched. This CDR3 is built from 14 residues. In germline, CDR1 is LNHDA, CDR2 SQIVND (reference sequence). CDR3 sequence: CASKGLAGTGELFF. Written as DNA, the CDR3 is TGTGCCAGTAAAGGACTAGCGGGAACCGGGGAGCTGTTTTTT.

With regard to this clone: The sample contains more than one DNA sequence encoding this CDR3. V is TRBV18 and J is TRBJ1-2; TRBD1 matches at 7 bases. CDR3 length equals 14 residues. CDR1 and CDR2 from the germline V gene are KGHSH and LQKENI. With V trimmed by 2 bases and J by 2 bases, 2 bases remained unmatched. DNA of the CDR3: TGTGCCAGCTCACCATCGGGACAGAACTATGGCTACACCTTC. Residues: CASSPSGQNYGYTF.

CDR3 region: CASSPPEGSYTGELFF. Here the CDR3 DNA reads TGTGCCAGCAGTCCCCCCGAGGGTTCCTACACCGGGGAGCTGTTTTTT. The chain couples TRBV27 to TRBJ2-2, with D perhaps matching TRBD2 (5 bases). V was trimmed by 5 bases and J by 3 bases, leaving 16 bases between them. The CDR3 spans 16 residues. Germline assignment: CDR1 MNHEY and CDR2 SMNVEV (reference sequence).

This sequence joins TRBV2 and TRBJ1-6; the match to TRBD1 covers 7 bases. J gave up 7 bases and V 5 bases, and 2 bases lay outside the gene matches. This CDR3 spans 13 amino acids. Germline CDR1 and CDR2: SNHLY and FYNNEI. The DNA of the CDR3 is TGTGCCAGCAGTCCGGGACAGAATTCACCCCTCCACTTT. Its protein is CASSPGQNSPLHF.

The CDR3 DNA is TGTGCCAGCAGCCTAAGTGCCATTATGAACACTGAAGCTTTCTTT. Translated, it gives CASSLSAIMNTEAFF. The chain combines TRBV7-9 with TRBJ1-1; no reliable D call. Trimming shortened V by 5 bases and J by 0 bases, and 13 bases separated the two germline ends. The V gene's germline CDR1 is SEHNR and CDR2 FQNEAQ (reference sequence). This CDR3 has 15 amino acids.

The chain is built from TRBV19 and TRBJ1-1; no firm D call. The CDR3 sequence is 13 residues long. CDR1 LNHDA and CDR2 SQIVND come from the germline V gene (reference sequence). V lost 5 bases and J 5 bases, leaving 12 bases between the germline ends. DNA for the CDR3: TGTGCCAGTAGTGTGGGTTCGGGAACTGAAGCTTTCTTT. This gives the protein CASSVGSGTEAFF.

V gene TRBV27 combines with J gene TRBJ1-2; D uncertain. V lost 2 bases, J lost 4 bases, and 8 bases lay in between. The CDR3 is 13 amino acids. Germline V gene data show CDR1 as MNHEY and CDR2 as SMNVEV (reference sequence). The CDR3 reads CASSLSSLYGYTF. The CDR3 bases are TGTGCCAGCAGTTTAAGCTCTCTCTATGGCTACACCTTC.

J is TRBJ1-5 and V is TRBV23-1; TRBD1 aligns across 11 bases. TRBV23-1 is annotated as an ORF whose role is uncertain. The CDR3 spans 16 residues. Trimming took 3 bases from V and 3 from J; bases not matched to a gene: 4. The chain's CDR3 is CASSHTDRGPNQPQHF. For the CDR3, the DNA is TGCGCCAGCAGTCACACGGACAGGGGGCCCAATCAGCCCCAGCATTTT.

This chain joins TRBV5-4 and TRBJ2-7, with 8 positions matching TRBD2. V trimming: 0 bases; J trimming: 6 bases; junction bases outside the gene matches: 11. The CDR3 is 16 amino acids. Per the germline V gene, CDR1 is SGHNT and CDR2 is YYREEE (reference sequence). CDR3 loop: CASSLGPSGGGSEQYF. As DNA, the CDR3 is TGTGCCAGCAGCTTGGGCCCCAGCGGGGGAGGATCCGAGCAGTACTTC. Full variable domain (missing parts from reference TRBV5-4 and TRBJ2-7): ETGVTQSPTHLIKTRGQQVTLRCSSQSGHNTVSWYQQALGQGPQFIFQYYREEENGRGNFPPRFSGLQFPNYSSELNVNALELDDSALYLCASSLGPSGGGSEQYFGPGTRLTVT.

This chain uses TRBV28 with TRBJ1-2, with 8 bases matching TRBD1. The junction had 5 bases not matched to a gene; V was cut back by 5 bases and J by 6 bases. Germline V gives CDR1 MDHEN, CDR2 SYDVKM. This CDR3 region has 13 residues. The CDR3 spells CASSPRQGHGYTF. In nucleotides, the CDR3 is TGTGCCAGCAGTCCCCGACAGGGGCATGGCTACACCTTC.

The genes are TRBV5-5 and TRBJ1-4; a possible D gene is TRBD1 (6 bases). CDR1 and CDR2 (germline): SGHKS, YYEKEE (reference sequence). V lost 4 bases and J 3 bases, leaving 22 bases between the germline ends. The CDR3 contains 18 residues. In DNA, the CDR3 is TGTGCCAGCAGCCACCACAGGGATCAAGGTCGACCTAATGAAAAACTGTTTTTT. Translation gives CASSHHRDQGRPNEKLFF.

This rearrangement joins TRBV7-9 to TRBJ2-2; 9 bases are shared with TRBD1. The junction had 5 bases not matched to a gene; V was cut back by 8 bases and J by 1 base. The CDR3 has 15 amino acids. CDR1 and CDR2 from the germline V gene are SEHNR and FQNEAQ (reference sequence). CDR3 region: CASYKDRGNTGELFF. In DNA form, the CDR3 reads TGTGCCAGCTACAAGGACAGGGGGAACACCGGGGAGCTGTTTTTT.

This clone was counted a few times. The V and J genes are TRBV6-5 and TRBJ1-1, with D hard to call. V lost 8 bases, J lost 5 bases, and 12 bases lay in between. Germline CDR1 reads MNHEY; CDR2 reads SVGAGI. The CDR3 totals 12 residues. Here the CDR3 DNA reads TGTGCCAGCTTGGATCCGGGGACTGAAGCTTTCTTT. Translated, it gives CASLDPGTEAFF.

This chain joins TRBV7-2 and TRBJ2-7; 8 bases agree with TRBD2. This CDR3 region has 15 residues. Germline-derived CDR1 and CDR2 are SGHTA and FQGNSA. The trim removed 2 bases at V and 0 bases at J, leaving 3 bases unmatched. CDR3 sequence (DNA): TGTGCCAGCAGCTTAACGGGGGGGAGCTCCTACGAGCAGTACTTC. Translated, it gives CASSLTGGSSYEQYF. The full variable domain, rest sourced from reference TRBV7-2 and TRBJ2-7, is GAGVSQSPSNKVTEKGKDVELRCDPISGHTALYWYRQSLGQGLEFLIYFQGNSAPDKSGLPSDRFSAERTGGSVSTLTIQRTQQEDSAVYLCASSLTGGSSYEQYFGPGTRLTVT.

The chain combines TRBV11-2 with TRBJ1-1; possibly TRBD1 for D (5 bases). The CDR3 totals 14 residues. CDR1 SGHAT and CDR2 FQNNGV come from the germline V gene. Trimming took off 4 bases at V and 0 bases at J, with 9 bases between the two ends. The CDR3 region has the DNA TGTGCCAGCAGCTACCGGGGGATGAACACTGAAGCTTTCTTT. Translated, it gives CASSYRGMNTEAFF.

The V gene is TRBV4-2, the J gene TRBJ1-1; D is undetermined. The CDR3 is made up of 13 amino acids. The germline V gene encodes CDR1 LGHNA and CDR2 YNFKEQ. V was shortened by 0 bases and J by 5 bases, with 7 bases between the two germline ends. CDR3 region: CASSQDQRTEAFF. CDR3 bases: TGTGCCAGCAGCCAAGATCAACGGACTGAAGCTTTCTTT.